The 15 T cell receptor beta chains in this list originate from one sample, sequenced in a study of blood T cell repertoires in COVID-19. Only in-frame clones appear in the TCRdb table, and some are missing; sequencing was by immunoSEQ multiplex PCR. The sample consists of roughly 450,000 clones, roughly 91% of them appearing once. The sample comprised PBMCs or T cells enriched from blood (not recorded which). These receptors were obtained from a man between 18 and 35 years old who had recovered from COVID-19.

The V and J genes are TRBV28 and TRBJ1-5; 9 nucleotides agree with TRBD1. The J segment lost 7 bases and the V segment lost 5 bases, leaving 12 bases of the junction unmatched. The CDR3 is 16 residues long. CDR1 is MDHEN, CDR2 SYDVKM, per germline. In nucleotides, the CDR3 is TGTGCCAGCAGTCGAGGACAGGGGCGATTCGGGCAGCCCCAGCATTTT. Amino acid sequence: CASSRGQGRFGQPQHF.

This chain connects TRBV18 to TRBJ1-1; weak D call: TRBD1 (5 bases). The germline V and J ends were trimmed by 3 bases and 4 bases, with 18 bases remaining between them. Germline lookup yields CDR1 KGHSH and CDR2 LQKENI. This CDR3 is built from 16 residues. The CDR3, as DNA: TGTGCCAGCTCACCTATCGAAGGGGTCGGTGGCACTGAAGCTTTCTTT. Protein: CASSPIEGVGGTEAFF.

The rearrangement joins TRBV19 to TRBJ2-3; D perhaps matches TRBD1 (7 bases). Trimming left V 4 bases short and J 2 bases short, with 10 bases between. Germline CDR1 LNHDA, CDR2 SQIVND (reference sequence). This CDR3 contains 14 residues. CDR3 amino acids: CASSNRGLTDTQYF. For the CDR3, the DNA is TGTGCCAGTAGTAACAGGGGACTCACAGATACGCAGTATTTT.

The CDR3 DNA is TGTGCCAGCAGCCAAGATTACGGGAATTCCTACAATGAGCAGTTCTTC. It is translated as CASSQDYGNSYNEQFF. This chain links TRBV4-2 with TRBJ2-1, with TRBD2 as a possible D gene (5 bases). In germline, CDR1 is LGHNA, CDR2 YNFKEQ. The V gene lost 0 bases and the J gene lost 1 base, with 10 bases spanning the gap. This CDR3 is built from 16 residues.

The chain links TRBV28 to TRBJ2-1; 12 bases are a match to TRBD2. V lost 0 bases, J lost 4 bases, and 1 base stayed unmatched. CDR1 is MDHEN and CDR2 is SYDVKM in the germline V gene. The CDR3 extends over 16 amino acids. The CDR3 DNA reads TGTGCCAGCAGTTTATGGCTAGCGGGAGGGTACAATGAGCAGTTCTTC. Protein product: CASSLWLAGGYNEQFF.

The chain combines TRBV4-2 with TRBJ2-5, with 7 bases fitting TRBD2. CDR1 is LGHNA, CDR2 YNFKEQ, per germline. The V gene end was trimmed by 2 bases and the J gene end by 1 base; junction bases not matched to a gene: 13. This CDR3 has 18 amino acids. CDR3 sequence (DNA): TGTGCCAGCAGCCAATCCCTAGCTAGCGGAGGGACCCAAGAGACCCAGTACTTC. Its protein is CASSQSLASGGTQETQYF.

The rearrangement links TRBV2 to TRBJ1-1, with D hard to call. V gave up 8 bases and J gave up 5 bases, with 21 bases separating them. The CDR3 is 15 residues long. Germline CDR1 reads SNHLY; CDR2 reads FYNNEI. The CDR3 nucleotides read TGTGCCAGCTTAGGCGGGGAAAGACTCCCTACTGAAGCTTTCTTT. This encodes CASLGGERLPTEAFF.

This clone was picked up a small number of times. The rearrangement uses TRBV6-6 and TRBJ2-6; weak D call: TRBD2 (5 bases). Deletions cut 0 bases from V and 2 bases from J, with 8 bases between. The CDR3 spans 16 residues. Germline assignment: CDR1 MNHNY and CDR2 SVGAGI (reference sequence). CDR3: CASSYSGEPGANVLTF. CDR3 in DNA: TGTGCCAGCAGTTACTCCGGGGAACCTGGGGCCAACGTCCTGACTTTC.

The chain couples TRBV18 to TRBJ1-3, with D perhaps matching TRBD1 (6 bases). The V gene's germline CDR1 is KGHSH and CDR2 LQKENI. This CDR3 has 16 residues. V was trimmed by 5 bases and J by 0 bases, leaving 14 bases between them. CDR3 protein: CASSDNRVTSGNTIYF. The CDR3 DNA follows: TGTGCCAGCTCAGATAACAGGGTAACCTCTGGAAACACCATATATTTT.

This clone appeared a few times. Here the CDR3 DNA reads TGCAGCGTTGCTACGGACATGCCCACCGGGGAGCTGTTTTTT. It encodes CSVATDMPTGELFF. The chain combines TRBV29-1 with TRBJ2-2; maybe TRBD1 (5 bases). Trimming stripped 4 bases from V and 4 bases from J, with 13 bases between. This CDR3 is built from 14 residues. Looked up from germline, CDR1 is SQVTM and CDR2 is ANQGSEA.

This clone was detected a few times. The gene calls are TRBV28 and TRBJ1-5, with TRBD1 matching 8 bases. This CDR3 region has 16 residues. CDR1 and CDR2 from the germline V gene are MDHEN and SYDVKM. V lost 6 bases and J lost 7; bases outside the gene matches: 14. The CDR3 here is CASRSAGGQGGQPQHF. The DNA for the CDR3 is TGTGCCAGCAGATCCGCCGGTGGACAGGGAGGACAGCCCCAGCATTTT.

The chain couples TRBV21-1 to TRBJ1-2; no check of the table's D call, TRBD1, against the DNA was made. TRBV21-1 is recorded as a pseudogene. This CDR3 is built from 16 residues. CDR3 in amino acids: CASSKGGGRNNYGYTF. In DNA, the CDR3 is TGTGCCAGCAGCAAAGGGGGCGGACGGAATAACTATGGCTACACCTTC.

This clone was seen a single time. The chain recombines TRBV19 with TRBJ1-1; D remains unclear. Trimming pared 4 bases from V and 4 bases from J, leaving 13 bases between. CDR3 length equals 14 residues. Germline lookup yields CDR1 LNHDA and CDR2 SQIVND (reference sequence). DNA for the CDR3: TGTGCCAGTAGTACCTCGGAGGTGGTCACTGAAGCTTTCTTT. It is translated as CASSTSEVVTEAFF.

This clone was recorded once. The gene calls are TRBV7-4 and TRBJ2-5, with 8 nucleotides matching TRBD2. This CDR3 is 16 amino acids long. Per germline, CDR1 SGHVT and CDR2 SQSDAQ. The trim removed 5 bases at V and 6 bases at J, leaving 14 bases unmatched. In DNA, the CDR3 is TGTGCCAGCAGCCGCCAGGGACTAGAGTTTTTTAAGACCCAGTACTTC. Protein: CASSRQGLEFFKTQYF.

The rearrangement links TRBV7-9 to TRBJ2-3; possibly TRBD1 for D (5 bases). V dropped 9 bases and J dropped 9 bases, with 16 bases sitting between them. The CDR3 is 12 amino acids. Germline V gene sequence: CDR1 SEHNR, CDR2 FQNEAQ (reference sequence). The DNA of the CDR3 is TGTGCCAGGGCAAAAGACAGTGGGACGCAGTATTTT. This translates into CARAKDSGTQYF.